These T cell receptor beta chains were read from a single sample in a study of T cell repertoires in cytomegalovirus infection. TCRdb processed the reads anew with MiXCR; each CDR3 protein has one entry. The sample has fewer than 550,000 distinct CDR3 sequences, approximately 31% seen once. Sequences were obtained from PBMCs. The receptors were sampled from a human donor in good health (CMV status not recorded). Some clones in this sample may be carry-over from other donors' samples. Both conserved end residues are part of each CDR3. The D gene is left open where the match is weak. Clone sizes are given selectively: once, few, many, or a class where the clone is expanded.

NA	TRBD1	TRBV19	TRBJ1-1	TGTGCCAGTACCACCGACAGGGTGAACACTGAAGCTTTCTTT	CASTTDRVNTEAFF
few	NA	TRBV12-3/TRBV12-4	TRBJ2-1	TGTGCCAGCAACACGGGACGGAGGTTGGACAATGAGCAGTTCTTC	CASNTGRRLDNEQFF
NA	NA	TRBV28	TRBJ1-1	TGTGCCAGCAGCACCACCCTTTGGAGTCCGAACACTGAAGCTTTCTTT	CASSTTLWSPNTEAFF
NA	NA	TRBV19	TRBJ1-5	TGTGCCAGTAGTGTGGTCGGGGATCAGCCCCAGCATTTT	CASSVVGDQPQHF
NA	TRBD1	TRBV28	TRBJ1-5	TGTGCCAGCAGAGCGACAGGGGGCGCGTATGGCAATCAGCCCCAGCATTTT	CASRATGGAYGNQPQHF
NA	TRBD2	TRBV7-3	TRBJ2-1	TGTGCCAGCAGCTTAGTGGGCGGGGGGGCTGTTCAGTTCTTC	CASSLVGGGAVQFF
NA	NA	TRBV4-2	TRBJ1-2	TGTGCCAGCAGCCAAGAATCAGACAGGCGTCTCTATGGCTACACCTTC	CASSQESDRRLYGYTF
many	NA	TRBV7-6	TRBJ1-1	TGTGCCAGCAGCCCGAACATGGAAGCGAAGAACACTGAAGCTTTCTTT	CASSPNMEAKNTEAFF
few	TRBD1	TRBV24-1	TRBJ2-3	TGTGCCACCAGTGATGACAGGGGCCGGACAGATACGCAGTATTTT	CATSDDRGRTDTQYF
NA	NA	TRBV6-8	TRBJ2-5	TGTGCCAGCAGTTACGAAGGGAGCGGTGAGACCCAGTACTTC	CASSYEGSGETQYF
many	NA	TRBV7-2	TRBJ1-1	TGTGCCAGCAGCTTAGTACAGATCATGAACACTGAAGCTTTCTTT	CASSLVQIMNTEAFF
NA	NA	TRBV5-4	TRBJ2-2	TGTGCCAGCAGCCCGACTGGGCGTACCGGGGAGCTGTTTTTT	CASSPTGRTGELFF
NA	TRBD1	TRBV11-3	TRBJ1-2	TGTGCCAGCAGTAACAGGGGGAAGAAGGATGGCTACACCTTC	CASSNRGKKDGYTF
NA	NA	TRBV11-2	TRBJ2-5	TGTGCCAGCAGCCTAGCTTCGCTGACCCCTGAGACCCAGTACTTC	CASSLASLTPETQYF
once	TRBD2	TRBV20-1	TRBJ2-7	TGCAGTGCTCCCACTAGCGGCAACTACGAGCAGTACTTC	CSAPTSGNYEQYF
NA	NA	TRBV11-2	TRBJ2-3	TGTGCCAGCGGGTCGGCTGGGGGCCTAGATACGCAGTATTTT	CASGSAGGLDTQYF
few	NA	TRBV7-2	TRBJ1-4	TGTGCCAGCAGCTTAGACCGTTGGACTAATGAAAAACTGTTTTTT	CASSLDRWTNEKLFF
NA	NA	TRBV10-3	TRBJ2-2	TGTGCCATCAGTGAGTCTCACCTAGGAGCGAACACCGGGGAGCTGTTTTTT	CAISESHLGANTGELFF
many	TRBD2	TRBV7-2	TRBJ2-3	TGTGCCAGCAGCTCCCCCCCGCGGGGGAACACAGATACGCAGTATTTT	CASSSPPRGNTDTQYF
few	TRBD2	TRBV7-9	TRBJ2-3	TGTGCCAGCAGCCCCTCCGGGGGGGCGGGAGATACGCAGTATTTT	CASSPSGGAGDTQYF
few	NA	TRBV24-1	TRBJ2-2	TGTGCCACCAGTGATTTGACAGTTCCAACCGGGGAGCTGTTTTTT	CATSDLTVPTGELFF